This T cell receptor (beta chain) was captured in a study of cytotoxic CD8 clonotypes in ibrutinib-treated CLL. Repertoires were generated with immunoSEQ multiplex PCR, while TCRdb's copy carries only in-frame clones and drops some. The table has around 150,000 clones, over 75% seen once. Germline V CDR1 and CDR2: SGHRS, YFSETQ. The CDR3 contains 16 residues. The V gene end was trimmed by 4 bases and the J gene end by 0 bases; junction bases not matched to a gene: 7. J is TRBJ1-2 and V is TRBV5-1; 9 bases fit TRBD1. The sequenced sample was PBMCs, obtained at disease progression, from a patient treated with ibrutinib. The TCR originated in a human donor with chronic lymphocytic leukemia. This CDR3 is CASSPEWDRANYGYTF. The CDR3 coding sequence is TGCGCCAGCAGCCCGGAGTGGGACAGGGCTAACTATGGCTACACCTTC.